The T cell receptor beta chain under discussion was sequenced for a study of T-cell memory formation after mild COVID-19 (TCRdb year 2021). Background for the entire study: TCR sequence clusters from the two donors were found to be largely donor specific. Longitudinal TCRalpha and TCRbeta repertoire sequencing tracked T-cell clones expanding and contracting after mild COVID-19 in two donors. The cohort comprised two young, previously healthy adult volunteers, one female and one male. The paper as a whole reports these results and caveats: The detection of some responding clones in pre-infection memory suggests that pre-existing cross-reactive memory T cells joined the SARS-CoV-2 response. Clones that contracted from day 15 to 85 showed balanced CD4/CD8 phenotypes, whereas a second wave of clones that expanded from day 15 to 37 leaned towards CD4+. Only two mild cases were covered by the study, and larger cohorts that include severe cases with pre-infection samples were considered necessary. The second-wave clones that peaked on day 37 were not confirmed to be SARS-CoV-2 specific. Contracting CD4+ clones appeared mostly in the CM and EM memory subsets, whereas CD8+ clones were enriched in EMRA.

This clonotype was detected only a few times. Which antigen it targets is not known. Base qualities are missing; no much larger clone stands one base away. The germline V end is reduced by 0 bases and the J end by 3 bases; junction bases left unmatched: 5. From the germline V gene (reference sequence), CDR1 is GTSNPN and CDR2 is SVGIG. Reading from cysteine to phenylalanine, the CDR3 counts 14 amino acids. Just the 42-base CDR3 DNA is kept, in frame starting at base 1. The run used an Illumina NovaSeq 6000. TCRalpha and TCRbeta cDNA libraries were constructed by 5'RACE with constant-segment primers, with sample barcodes and unique molecular identifiers being introduced. RNA was extracted from every sample with Trizol reagent. Library amplification was performed in two PCR steps, and a second sample barcode and Illumina TruSeq adapters were introduced in the second step. The libraries were sequenced on an Illumina NovaSeq using 2 x 150 bp paired-end reads. Per the source publication's procedure: The reads were demultiplexed and collapsed into UMI-guided consensus sequences using migec v1.2.7. Using mixcr v2.1.11, UMI consensuses were aligned to TRA and TRB V and J templates and then assembled into clonotypes. A clonotype was counted as expanded or contracted only when both edgeR and NoisET called the clonotype significant, with the noise models trained on biological replicates. For edgeR calls, the thresholds were a false discovery rate-adjusted p below 0.01 and a log2 fold-change of 1. As an exploratory analysis of dynamics, PCA with hierarchical clustering was applied to max-normalized trajectories of the 1000 most abundant clonotypes. Each responding clone was given a CD4 or CD8 phenotype based on the CD4+ and CD8+ repertoires, which had been sequenced separately. TCRdb reworked the public reads: Q25 trimming with fastp, MiXCR clone assembly, productive beta chains retained. Entries are consolidated by CDR3 protein sequence, retaining the most common genes and DNA. None of the V and J calls come from the authors' own analysis; TCRdb made them. This sample comprises 300,000 to 400,000 distinct CDR3 sequences, roughly an eighth of them detected only once. The ten largest clones take up about 20% of the sample.

PBMCs were isolated by Ficoll-Paque density gradient centrifugation. The V and J segments used are TRBV30 and TRBJ2-7; TRBD1 fits 7 bases in the junction. The source of this sequence is a man younger than 30 who had mild COVID-19 (a few samples of this study predate the infection). The sample titles of this study are shuffled in the database, so cell type and time point are left out; the donor was told from shared clones. Source material: PBMCs or a T cell subset sorted from them (not recorded which). The nucleotide sequence reads as follows: TGTGCCTGGAGTGTAGGGGGACAGATCTACGAGCAGTACTTC. The resulting protein is CAWSVGGQIYEQYF.